This T cell receptor (beta chain) was found in a study of radiation and T cells in renal cell carcinoma. Study-wide points: In blood, top tumor clones expanded by 2 weeks, shrinking by 4.

The assay was immunoSEQ multiplex PCR, and TCRdb's table has in-frame clones only and misses some. The data show about 150,000 clones, 70% to 90% seen once. The time point denotes: baseline pretreatment blood. Sample treatment: 15 Gy SBRT to primary tumor, nephrectomy 4 weeks later. The patient's renal cell carcinoma had clear cell pathology. Of note for this clone: Its target is not known.

The germline V and J ends were trimmed by 8 bases and 0 bases, with 8 bases remaining between them. CDR3 length: 13 amino acids. Germline loops: CDR1 MNHEY, CDR2 SMNVEV (reference sequence). This chain connects TRBV27 to TRBJ1-5; D is perhaps TRBD1 (5 bases). The input for sequencing was blood, taken from a patient whose treatment included radiotherapy and nephrectomy. The TCR comes from a woman aged 45-59 years with renal cell carcinoma. CDR3 sequence reads: CASGGDSNQPQHF. The CDR3 DNA is TGTGCCAGCGGGGGGGATAGCAATCAGCCCCAGCATTTT.